The next 12 T cell receptor beta chains were all read from a single sample in a study of beta chain features in type 1 diabetes (dated by TCRdb to 2016 to 2018). On the study overall, not on this receptor specifically: A moderate but significant shortening of TCRB CDR3 length was observed in type 1 diabetes patients in all four CD4+ subsets.

These receptors lack a known antigen. The protocol used for the library was the immunoSEQ multiplex PCR assay. The entire isolated RNA was reverse transcribed using the High Capacity cDNA Reverse Transcription Kit, and thus expressed TCRB transcripts were sequenced. Here the immuneACCESS table is served through TCRdb, limited to in-frame sequences with V and J called. Missing clones are a known gap in these copies; in checked studies unresolved V genes cover under half, and the rest lacks a known reason. This sample lists about 700,000 clones; around an eighth were detected once. Clones ranked in the top ten supply less than 0.025% of the sample. The sequenced sample was naive CD4+ T cells from blood. The cell subset or site label here, explained by the study, means: true naive CD4+ T cells. These receptors were collected from a young man with type 1 diabetes.

The rearrangement links TRBV2 to TRBJ1-4, with D perhaps TRBD1 (5 bases). The CDR3 extends over 15 amino acids. V was cut by 2 bases and J by 7 bases, with 14 bases left in between. Germline V gene lookup returns CDR1 SNHLY and CDR2 FYNNEI. The DNA of the CDR3 is TGTGCCAGCAGTGAACGTTCAGGGAGTCGTGAAAAACTGTTTTTT. This sequence encodes CASSERSGSREKLFF.

The V gene is TRBV28, the J gene TRBJ1-1; TRBD1 matches at 9 bases. The ends lost 5 bases at V and 5 bases at J; junction bases unmatched: 9. CDR3 size: 15 residues. From germline, CDR1 is MDHEN and CDR2 SYDVKM. The CDR3 sequence is CASSPRTGARTEAFF. The CDR3, as DNA: TGTGCCAGCAGTCCCCGGACAGGGGCTCGGACTGAAGCTTTCTTT.

V usage is TRBV20-1 and J usage is TRBJ1-1; perhaps TRBD1 as D (5 bases). The length of the CDR3 is 11 residues. V lost 6 bases to trimming and J lost 8 bases, with 13 bases between them. CDR1 DFQATT and CDR2 SNEGSKA come from the germline V gene (reference sequence). CDR3 in DNA: TGCAGTGCCGCTAGACAGAGCGAAGCTTTCTTT. Its translation: CSAARQSEAFF.

This clone has a handful of counts. V and J are TRBV6-5 and TRBJ1-1; TRBD1 is a possible D gene (5 bases). CDR1 MNHEY and CDR2 SVGAGI come from the germline V gene. This CDR3 has 13 residues. The V gene lost 7 bases and the J gene lost 0 bases, with 9 bases spanning the gap. CDR3 region: CASKGGVNTEAFF. CDR3 sequence (DNA): TGTGCCAGCAAAGGAGGGGTGAACACTGAAGCTTTCTTT.

Note on this clone: Other nucleotide sequences from this sample produce the same CDR3. The chain joins TRBV14 to TRBJ2-5; 10 nucleotides align to TRBD1. Germline CDR1 SGHDN, CDR2 FVKESK. The V and J ends lost 4 bases and 4 bases, in that order; junction bases with no gene match: 0. CDR3 length: 13 residues. In DNA form, the CDR3 reads TGTGCCAGCAGCCGGACAGGGGGAGAGACCCAGTACTTC. This encodes CASSRTGGETQYF.

The chain carries TRBV30 and TRBJ1-6; D gene unclear. Germline V gives CDR1 GTSNPN, CDR2 SVGIG (reference sequence). The CDR3 is 13 residues long. Trimming removed 4 bases at V and 8 bases at J, with 12 bases between. CDR3 protein: CAWTGYLDSPLHF. The DNA for the CDR3 is TGTGCCTGGACCGGGTACCTCGATTCACCCCTCCACTTT.

This clone was seen a handful of times. This chain uses TRBV30 with TRBJ2-2, with unresolved D. Germline CDR1 GTSNPN, CDR2 SVGIG (reference sequence). The ends were cut back, 1 base at V and 5 bases at J, with 11 bases in the middle. The CDR3 totals 14 residues. CDR3 nucleotides: TGTGCCTGGAGTGAGGGCAGGCGGACCGGGGAGCTGTTTTTT. This translates into CAWSEGRRTGELFF.

A few counts support this clone. The J gene is TRBJ2-7, the V gene TRBV4-1, with TRBD1 identical over 10 bases. The germline CDR1 and CDR2 sequences are MGHRA and YSYEKL. CDR3 length: 15 residues. V trimming: 4 bases; J trimming: 4 bases; junction bases outside the gene matches: 7. CDR3: CASSLGQGEMYEQYF. The CDR3 nucleotides are TGCGCCAGCAGCCTAGGACAGGGGGAAATGTACGAGCAGTACTTC.

The V gene is TRBV5-4, the J gene TRBJ2-7, with D perhaps being TRBD1 or TRBD2 (6 bases each). Germline values: CDR1 SGHNT, CDR2 YYREEE (reference sequence). V lost 4 bases, J lost 6 bases, and 17 bases lay in between. The CDR3 is made up of 14 amino acids. CDR3 protein: CASSPRTGAAEQYF. CDR3 in DNA: TGTGCCAGCAGCCCCCGAACGGGGGCGGCCGAGCAGTACTTC.

This clone was seen a few times. The chain is built from TRBV7-8 and TRBJ2-3; TRBD1 aligns across 8 bases. Germline V gene lookup returns CDR1 SGHVS and CDR2 FQNEAQ. The CDR3 loop spans 16 amino acids. J was trimmed by 3 bases and V by 4 bases; bases with no gene match: 9. The CDR3 DNA sequence: TGTGCCAGCAGCTCACGCAGGGGGCGCGGGACAGATACGCAGTATTTT. Protein product: CASSSRRGRGTDTQYF. Full variable domain (missing parts from reference TRBV7-8 and TRBJ2-3): GAGVSQSPRYKVAKRGQDVALRCDPISGHVSLFWYQQALGQGPEFLTYFQNEAQLDKSGLPSDRFFAERPEGSVSTLKIQRTQQEDSAVYLCASSSRRGRGTDTQYFGPGTRLTVL.

This clone has more than one count but fewer than ten. It is likely a read error, because the conserved phenylalanine at the end of the CDR3 is missing. Because the CDR3's place on the DNA is in doubt, the DNA is left out and the CDR3 is given as listed by TCRdb. This chain links TRBV7-9 with TRBJ2-7; TRBD2 is the table's D call, not checked against the DNA. The germline gives CDR1 SEHNR, CDR2 FQNEAQ (reference sequence). The CDR3 is 9 residues long, counting both termini. Here the CDR3 reads CASSPRVRL.

The genes are TRBV5-1 and TRBJ1-1; no firm D call. Looked up from germline, CDR1 is SGHRS and CDR2 is YFSETQ. V was trimmed by 3 bases and J by 1 base, leaving 10 bases between them. The CDR3 is 14 amino acids. For the CDR3, the DNA is TGCGCCAGCAGCTCGTTTTCTGGGAACACTGAAGCTTTCTTT. It yields the protein CASSSFSGNTEAFF.